This T cell receptor beta chain came from a study of blood T cell repertoires in COVID-19. Profiling relied on immunoSEQ multiplex PCR, and the TCRdb table lists in-frame clones only, not all of them. The table lists about 70,000 clones, about 86% of them singletons. The CDR3 is 13 amino acids. Trimming pared 2 bases from V and 1 base from J, leaving 5 bases between. CDR1 ENHRY and CDR2 SYGVKD come from the germline V gene. The origin of this receptor is a human donor in a cohort sampled during active COVID-19. The specimen sequenced was peripheral blood. The chain links TRBV10-3 to TRBJ1-1; D not certain. CDR3 bases: TGTGCCATCAGTGAGATGGCGAACACTGAAGCTTTCTTT. Translating it yields CAISEMANTEAFF.